Below, 23 T cell receptor beta chains from the same sample are listed, as sequenced in a study of blood T cell repertoires in COVID-19. The method was immunoSEQ multiplex PCR; TCRdb's version includes in-frame clones alone and lacks a portion of them. The repertoire holds 410,000 or so clones, with about nine tenths as singletons. Sequencing input: peripheral blood. All receptors derive from a woman younger than 45 with active or convalescent COVID-19.

This CDR3 is CASRPPGQGNQTEAFF. The CDR3 nucleotides read TGTGCCAGTCGACCCCCGGGACAGGGGAATCAAACTGAAGCTTTCTTT. This chain uses TRBV19 with TRBJ1-1; 10 nucleotides line up with TRBD1. The CDR3 covers 16 residues. The V segment lost 8 bases and the J segment 5 bases; nucleotides outside the gene matches: 14. Germline CDR1 and CDR2: LNHDA and SQIVND (reference sequence).

The V call is TRBV3-1 (or the pseudogene TRBV3-2), the J call TRBJ1-2, with D possibly TRBD1 on 5 matching bases. V was clipped by 3 bases and J by 2 bases, with 7 bases between them. CDR3 length: 13 amino acids. Germline assignment: CDR1 LGHDT and CDR2 YNNKEL (reference sequence). The CDR3 region is CASSQGGNYGYTF. The CDR3 DNA sequence: TGTGCCAGCAGCCAGGGGGGGAACTATGGCTACACCTTC.

The V gene is TRBV4-1, the J gene TRBJ1-2; tentatively, D is TRBD1 (5 bases). V was cut by 0 bases and J by 0 bases, with 8 bases left in between. Per germline, CDR1 MGHRA and CDR2 YSYEKL. The CDR3 runs to 15 residues. The CDR3 here is CASSQEQVPNYGYTF. The CDR3 nucleotides are TGCGCCAGCAGCCAAGAACAGGTCCCTAACTATGGCTACACCTTC.

The V gene is TRBV20-1, the J gene TRBJ2-1; D is ambiguous. V lost 4 bases and J lost 2, with 3 bases in between. The CDR3 is 11 amino acids. Germline CDR1 reads DFQATT; CDR2 reads SNEGSKA (reference sequence). The CDR3, as DNA: TGCAGTGCTACAGCCTACAATGAGCAGTTCTTC. As protein: CSATAYNEQFF.

This chain uses TRBV9 with TRBJ2-1, with 12 bases aligning to TRBD1. J lost 5 bases, V lost 7 bases, and 4 bases had no gene match. Germline assignment: CDR1 SGDLS and CDR2 YYNGEE. The CDR3 contains 14 residues. Here the CDR3 reads CASGDRGLDNEQFF. The CDR3 nucleotides read TGTGCCAGCGGGGACAGGGGGCTCGACAATGAGCAGTTCTTC.

Points on this clone: This specimen includes other DNA sequences encoding the same CDR3. The chain carries TRBV10-3 and TRBJ1-2; maybe TRBD1 (5 bases). V was pared by 2 bases and J by 1 base, with 8 bases between. Germline CDR1 and CDR2: ENHRY and SYGVKD. This CDR3 is 14 amino acids long. CDR3 DNA sequence: TGTGCCATCAGTGAGGCAGGGCTTAACTATGGCTACACCTTC. It translates to CAISEAGLNYGYTF.

The chain recombines TRBV7-9 with TRBJ1-1; TRBD1 matches 8 bases. CDR1 is SEHNR and CDR2 is FQNEAQ in the germline V gene (reference sequence). This CDR3 region has 15 residues. The J segment lost 1 base and the V segment lost 8 bases, leaving 9 bases of the junction unmatched. DNA of the CDR3: TGTGCCAGCTTCATAGCGCAGGGGGCGAACACTGAAGCTTTCTTT. Translated, it gives CASFIAQGANTEAFF. Together with reference TRBV7-9 and TRBJ1-1, the CDR3 gives the full variable domain: DTGVSQNPRHKITKRGQNVTFRCDPISEHNRLYWYRQTLGQGPEFLTYFQNEAQLEKSRLLSDRFSAERPKGSFSTLEIQRTEQGDSAMYLCASFIAQGANTEAFFGQGTRLTVV.

V is TRBV6-5 and J is TRBJ1-6; D perhaps matches TRBD1 (5 bases). Trimming pared 4 bases from V and 9 bases from J, leaving 13 bases between. The CDR3 has 14 residues. Germline assignment: CDR1 MNHEY and CDR2 SVGAGI. In DNA form, the CDR3 reads TGTGCCAGCAGTTTAGAGGCAGGGCCTTCACCCCTCCACTTT. Translating gives CASSLEAGPSPLHF.

The gene calls are TRBV28 and TRBJ1-2, with TRBD1 identical over 8 bases. V was pared by 7 bases and J by 7 bases, with 5 bases of the junction left unmatched. The CDR3 sequence is 12 residues long. Per germline, CDR1 MDHEN and CDR2 SYDVKM. CDR3 nucleotides: TGTGCCAGCACTACAGGGGGTACTGGCTACACCTTC. Amino acids: CASTTGGTGYTF.

This clone has a handful of counts. The genes are TRBV4-1 and TRBJ1-4; unclear D gene. This CDR3 comprises 15 residues. Germline V gives CDR1 MGHRA, CDR2 YSYEKL. V lost 6 bases to trimming and J lost 7 bases, with 18 bases between them. The DNA of the CDR3 is TGCGCCAGCAGGCAGACCGGGAGCCCGGGTGAAAAACTGTTTTTT. Its protein is CASRQTGSPGEKLFF.

The chain recombines TRBV18 with TRBJ2-3; D ambiguous. This CDR3 has 12 amino acids. Germline loops: CDR1 KGHSH, CDR2 LQKENI. Between the trimmed V and J ends, which lost 3 bases and 6 bases, there was a span of 7 bases. CDR3 in amino acids: CASSPPGDTQYF. DNA for the CDR3: TGTGCCAGCTCACCTCCCGGTGATACGCAGTATTTT.

This clone appeared once. This chain links TRBV5-5 with TRBJ1-5, with a possible D match to TRBD1 (5 bases). There are 15 residues in the CDR3. CDR1 and CDR2 from the germline V gene are SGHKS and YYEKEE (reference sequence). Trimming stripped 2 bases from V and 1 base from J, with 10 bases between. In DNA, the CDR3 is TGTGCCAGCAGCTTTCGGTGGGGCAGCAATCAGCCCCAGCATTTT. Translated, it gives CASSFRWGSNQPQHF. Supplemented by reference TRBV5-5 and TRBJ1-5, the full variable domain reads DAGVTQSPTHLIKTRGQQVTLRCSPISGHKSVSWYQQVLGQGPQFIFQYYEKEERGRGNFPDRFSARQFPNYSSELNVNALLLGDSALYLCASSFRWGSNQPQHFGDGTRLSIL.

This chain uses TRBV12-3 or TRBV12-4 with TRBJ2-2, with 7 bases matching TRBD1. Losses at the gene ends were 8 bases for V and 5 bases for J; bases not matched to a gene: 2. This CDR3 has 12 residues. The CDR3 loop is CASVQGTGELFF. CDR3 DNA sequence: TGTGCCAGCGTACAGGGGACCGGGGAGCTGTTTTTT.

V and J are TRBV5-1 and TRBJ1-1; the D is unclear. The CDR3 runs 14 residues. Germline assignment: CDR1 SGHRS and CDR2 YFSETQ. The V gene lost 2 bases and the J gene lost 0 bases, with 8 bases spanning the gap. As DNA, the CDR3 is TGCGCCAGCAGCTTCCCGGAGTTGAACACTGAAGCTTTCTTT. Residues: CASSFPELNTEAFF. The entire variable domain, with the rest obtained from reference TRBV5-1 and TRBJ1-1, is as follows: KAGVTQTPRYLIKTRGQQVTLSCSPISGHRSVSWYQQTPGQGLQFLFEYFSETQRNKGNFPGRFSGRQFSNSRSEMNVSTLELGDSALYLCASSFPELNTEAFFGQGTRLTVV.

V is TRBV7-9 and J is TRBJ1-5; TRBD1 might be the D (5 bases). CDR1 SEHNR and CDR2 FQNEAQ come from the germline V gene (reference sequence). V lost 1 base to trimming and J lost 0 bases, with 16 bases between them. The CDR3 is made up of 18 amino acids. The CDR3 region is CASSLDPGRVYSNQPQHF. In nucleotides, the CDR3 is TGTGCCAGCAGCTTAGATCCAGGGAGGGTCTATAGCAATCAGCCCCAGCATTTT.

V is TRBV2 and J is TRBJ2-7; 8 bases agree with TRBD2. The germline gives CDR1 SNHLY, CDR2 FYNNEI. The CDR3 spans 13 residues. J lost 6 bases, V lost 4 bases, and 5 bases had no gene match. DNA of the CDR3: TGTGCCAGCAGTGCGGGACTAGTCCGCGAGCAGTACTTC. This translates into CASSAGLVREQYF.

The chain joins TRBV4-1 to TRBJ2-7, with D maybe TRBD2 (6 bases). Germline CDR1 MGHRA, CDR2 YSYEKL. The CDR3 extends over 15 amino acids. Deletions cut 2 bases from V and 7 bases from J, with 18 bases between. The CDR3 bases are TGCGCCAGCAGCCAAAACCCGGGACTGCCGGGGGAGCAGTACTTC. This translates into CASSQNPGLPGEQYF.

The V and J genes are TRBV11-1 and TRBJ1-1; no firm D call. Per germline, CDR1 SGHAT and CDR2 FQDESV (reference sequence). Trimming cost V 4 bases and J 6 bases, with 9 bases left between them. This CDR3 has 12 amino acids. As DNA, the CDR3 is TGTGCCAGCAGCTACTCAAGCGCTGAAGCTTTCTTT. Its protein product is CASSYSSAEAFF.

This clone has a single count. The chain recombines TRBV25-1 with TRBJ2-2, with 12 bases aligning to TRBD2. Germline V gene sequence: CDR1 MGHDK, CDR2 SYGVNS. This CDR3 contains 17 residues. J lost 7 bases, V lost 4 bases, and 10 bases had no gene match. DNA for the CDR3: TGTGCCAGCAGTGGGACTAGCGGGGTCGGGCTATTCGGGGAGCTGTTTTTT. Amino acid sequence: CASSGTSGVGLFGELFF. Full variable domain (missing parts from reference TRBV25-1 and TRBJ2-2): EADIYQTPRYLVIGTGKKITLECSQTMGHDKMYWYQQDPGMELHLIHYSYGVNSTEKGDLSSESTVSRIRTEHFPLTLESARPSHTSQYLCASSGTSGVGLFGELFFGEGSRLTVL.

In nucleotides, the CDR3 is TGCGCCAGCAGCGGTTTCGGGGGCTCCTACGAGCAGTACTTC. This encodes CASSGFGGSYEQYF. The V call is TRBV5-1, the J call TRBJ2-7; D may be TRBD2 (6 bases). This CDR3 region has 14 residues. The germline V and J ends were trimmed by 4 bases and 0 bases, with 11 bases remaining between them. CDR1 is SGHRS and CDR2 is YFSETQ in the germline V gene.

J is TRBJ1-1 and V is TRBV29-1, with a weak D call TRBD1 (5 bases). The length of the CDR3 is 14 residues. V dropped 7 bases and J dropped 5 bases, with 20 bases sitting between them. Germline V gene sequence: CDR1 SQVTM, CDR2 ANQGSEA. CDR3: CSAQNLGGRTEAFF. In DNA, the CDR3 is TGCAGCGCACAGAATCTCGGGGGGAGGACTGAAGCTTTCTTT.

The chain recombines TRBV9 with TRBJ2-5; 8 positions match TRBD2. This CDR3 has 15 residues. Germline loops: CDR1 SGDLS, CDR2 YYNGEE. Unmatched junction bases numbered 6, after V lost 0 bases and J lost 5 bases. DNA for the CDR3: TGTGCCAGCAGCGTAGGGGCGGGGGGCCGCGAGACCCAGTACTTC. This gives the protein CASSVGAGGRETQYF.

The chain recombines TRBV19 with TRBJ2-1; 7 bases are a match to TRBD2. V was pared by 5 bases and J by 7 bases, with 11 bases of the junction left unmatched. This CDR3 is 15 amino acids long. Germline CDR1 reads LNHDA; CDR2 reads SQIVND (reference sequence). In nucleotides, the CDR3 is TGTGCCAGTAGTGCCCAGGGACGGGGAGGGAATGAGCAGTTCTTC. It translates to CASSAQGRGGNEQFF. Together with reference TRBV19 and TRBJ2-1, the CDR3 gives the full variable domain: DGGITQSPKYLFRKEGQNVTLSCEQNLNHDAMYWYRQDPGQGLRLIYYSQIVNDFQKGDIAEGYSVSREKKESFPLTVTSAQKNPTAFYLCASSAQGRGGNEQFFGPGTRLTVL.